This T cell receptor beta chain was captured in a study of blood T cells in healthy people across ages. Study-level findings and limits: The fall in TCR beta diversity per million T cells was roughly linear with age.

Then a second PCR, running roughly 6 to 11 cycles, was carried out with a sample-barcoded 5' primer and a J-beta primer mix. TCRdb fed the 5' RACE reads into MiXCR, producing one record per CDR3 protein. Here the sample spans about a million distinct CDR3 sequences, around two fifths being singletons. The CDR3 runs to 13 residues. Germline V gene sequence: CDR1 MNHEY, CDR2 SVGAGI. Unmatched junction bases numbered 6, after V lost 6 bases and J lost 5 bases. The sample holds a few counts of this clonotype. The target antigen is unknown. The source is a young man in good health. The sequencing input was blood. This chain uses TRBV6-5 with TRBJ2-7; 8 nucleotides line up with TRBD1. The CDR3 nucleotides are TGTGCCAGCAGGGAGACAGGGGACCACGAGCAGTACTTC. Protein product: CASRETGDHEQYF.